These 23 T cell receptor beta chains originate from one sample sequenced in a study of OX40 agonist ivuxolimab in advanced cancers. Library creation used the immunoSEQ multiplex PCR assay. Here the immuneACCESS table is served through TCRdb, limited to in-frame sequences with V and J called. Missing clones are a known gap in these copies; in checked studies unresolved V genes cover under half, and the rest lacks a known reason. Here the sample has over 85,000 clones; approximately 90% occur a single time. The ten top clones hold 0.5% of the sample. The specimen comprised CD4+ or CD8+ T cells sorted from blood, sampled in a trial of the OX40 agonist ivuxolimab. The receptors shown here come from an adult with an advanced solid tumor such as melanoma, head and neck, liver or kidney cancer.

The chain joins TRBV19 to TRBJ1-2; D possibly corresponds to TRBD1 (5 bases). Trimming stripped 4 bases from V and 1 base from J, with 7 bases between. CDR1 and CDR2 from the germline V gene are LNHDA and SQIVND (reference sequence). The CDR3 sequence is 13 residues long. CDR3 sequence reads: CASSRQFNYGYTF. CDR3 coding DNA: TGTGCCAGTAGTAGACAGTTTAACTATGGCTACACCTTC.

This chain connects TRBV5-8 to TRBJ2-7, with TRBD1 identical over 7 bases. V was pared by 5 bases and J by 2 bases, with 13 bases of the junction left unmatched. In germline, CDR1 is SGHTS, CDR2 YDEGEE. CDR3 length equals 16 residues. The CDR3 coding sequence is TGTGCCAGCAGGGAAGGCCCGACAGGGTATCCCTACGAGCAGTACTTC. Its protein product is CASREGPTGYPYEQYF.

CDR3 amino acids: CASSSGLTGGQMFF. The CDR3 DNA sequence: TGCGCCAGCAGCTCAGGACTAACGGGAGGTCAGATGTTTTTT. The chain has TRBV5-1 and TRBJ1-4, with no clear D. Germline V gives CDR1 SGHRS, CDR2 YFSETQ. This CDR3 has 14 residues. V lost 3 bases, J lost 15 bases, and 21 bases lay in between. Supplemented by reference TRBV5-1 and TRBJ1-4, the full variable domain reads KAGVTQTPRYLIKTRGQQVTLSCSPISGHRSVSWYQQTPGQGLQFLFEYFSETQRNKGNFPGRFSGRQFSNSRSEMNVSTLELGDSALYLCASSSGLTGGQMFFGSGTQLSVL.

The V gene is TRBV7-2, the J gene TRBJ2-7, with a tentative D call TRBD2 (5 bases). V was shortened by 1 base and J by 3 bases, with 10 bases between the two germline ends. CDR1 and CDR2 (germline): SGHTA, FQGNSA. This CDR3 has 14 residues. Here the CDR3 reads CASSLGAVDYEQYF. CDR3 in DNA: TGTGCCAGCAGCTTAGGAGCGGTGGACTACGAGCAGTACTTC.

V is TRBV10-2 and J is TRBJ2-3; 7 bases fit TRBD1. V shed 5 bases, J shed 1 base, and the junction held 6 bases outside the gene matches. The CDR3 sequence is 15 residues long. Germline V CDR1 and CDR2: WSHSY, SAAADI. The CDR3, as DNA: TGCGCCAGCAGTAATACGGGGACAGGCACAGATACGCAGTATTTT. It specifies CASSNTGTGTDTQYF.

V gene TRBV6-1 combines with J gene TRBJ1-2; a weak D match, TRBD1 (6 bases). The CDR3 runs to 14 residues. Germline V CDR1 and CDR2: MNHNS, SASEGT. Between the trimmed V and J ends, which lost 6 bases and 1 base, there was a span of 12 bases. The CDR3 DNA is TGTGCCAGCAGGCGGGACACAAGTAACTATGGCTACACCTTC. It is translated as CASRRDTSNYGYTF.

This chain links TRBV6-1 with TRBJ2-3; no reliable D call. Trimming took off 7 bases at V and 2 bases at J, with 13 bases between the two ends. The CDR3 covers 14 residues. CDR1 is MNHNS and CDR2 is SASEGT in the germline V gene. The CDR3 loop reads CASKPSDNTDTQYF. The CDR3, as DNA: TGTGCCAGCAAACCTAGTGATAACACAGATACGCAGTATTTT.

The chain carries TRBV14 and TRBJ2-3, with 10 bases matching TRBD2. The length of the CDR3 is 15 residues. Trimming removed 6 bases from V and 2 bases from J; junction bases left unmatched: 5. Germline V CDR1 and CDR2: SGHDN, FVKESK. The CDR3 sequence is CASSGSGGYTDTQYF. The DNA of the CDR3 is TGTGCCAGCAGTGGTAGCGGGGGGTACACAGATACGCAGTATTTT.

The chain combines TRBV7-8 with TRBJ1-4; D gene uncertain. With 3 bases removed from V and 3 bases from J, the gap between germline ends came to 11 bases. Germline V CDR1 and CDR2: SGHVS, FQNEAQ. This CDR3 is 15 amino acids long. The CDR3 coding sequence is TGTGCCAGCAGCTTTGGGGTCCAGTCTAATGAAAAACTGTTTTTT. Residues: CASSFGVQSNEKLFF.

The chain links TRBV11-3 to TRBJ1-1; the D gene is possibly TRBD1 (6 bases). The CDR3 extends over 15 amino acids. V lost 5 bases and J 1 base, leaving 14 bases between the germline ends. Germline CDR1 and CDR2: SGHNT and YENEEA. CDR3 protein: CASSLGAAGNTEAFF. The CDR3 bases are TGTGCCAGCAGCCTGGGGGCGGCAGGGAACACTGAAGCTTTCTTT.

The CDR3 sequence: CASSFDRGYTDTQYF. DNA of the CDR3: TGTGCCAGCAGCTTCGACAGGGGCTACACAGATACGCAGTATTTT. V and J are TRBV5-5 and TRBJ2-3; 8 bases map to TRBD1. Trimming cost V 2 bases and J 2 bases; bases outside gene matches: 4. The CDR3 consists of 15 residues. Germline values: CDR1 SGHKS, CDR2 YYEKEE (reference sequence).

The chain is built from TRBV2 and TRBJ1-5, with a possible D match to TRBD1 (6 bases). The CDR3 is 15 amino acids. Trimming cost V 6 bases and J 2 bases, with 14 bases left between them. Looked up from germline, CDR1 is SNHLY and CDR2 is FYNNEI. In DNA, the CDR3 is TGTGCCAGCAGGGGAACAGGGATTGGCAATCAGCCCCAGCATTTT. Protein product: CASRGTGIGNQPQHF. The variable domain in full, completed from reference TRBV2 and TRBJ1-5, reads EPEVTQTPSHQVTQMGQEVILRCVPISNHLYFYWYRQILGQKVEFLVSFYNNEISEKSEIFDDQFSVERPDGSNFTLKIRSTKLEDSAMYFCASRGTGIGNQPQHFGDGTRLSIL.

This chain joins TRBV29-1 and TRBJ2-3; 8 nucleotides align to TRBD1. This CDR3 has 14 residues. With V trimmed by 6 bases and J by 3 bases, 8 bases remained unmatched. The germline CDR1 and CDR2 sequences are SQVTM and ANQGSEA. The CDR3 DNA reads TGCAGCGTCAAGAACAGGGGGAGAACAGATACGCAGTATTTT. Amino acid sequence: CSVKNRGRTDTQYF.

The V call is TRBV7-2, the J call TRBJ2-5; 10 bases are a match to TRBD1. This CDR3 is 16 amino acids long. Germline V gene data show CDR1 as SGHTA and CDR2 as FQGNSA. V lost 3 bases to trimming and J lost 4 bases; unmatched junction nucleotides: 8. CDR3 coding DNA: TGTGCCAGCAGCTTGGGGGACAGGGGAACCCGAGAGACCCAGTACTTC. Translating gives CASSLGDRGTRETQYF.

The rearrangement links TRBV5-1 to TRBJ2-1; 8 positions match TRBD2. The CDR3 is 16 amino acids. V gave up 0 bases and J gave up 9 bases; unmatched junction bases: 11. The germline gives CDR1 SGHRS, CDR2 YFSETQ. This chain's CDR3 is CASSLAERGYISEQFF. CDR3 coding DNA: TGCGCCAGCAGCTTGGCCGAGCGGGGGTACATCAGTGAGCAGTTCTTC.

In DNA, the CDR3 is TGTGCCACCAGCGCCAGCCGTACCGGGGAGCTGTTTTTT. Translated, it gives CATSASRTGELFF. The V call is TRBV15, the J call TRBJ2-2; D unclear. The CDR3 loop spans 13 amino acids. V shed 5 bases and J shed 5 bases, with 9 bases lying between them. CDR1 and CDR2 (germline): LNHNV, YYDKDF (reference sequence).

The chain uses TRBV18 and TRBJ2-7; no definite D call. This CDR3 spans 15 amino acids. The germline V gene encodes CDR1 KGHSH and CDR2 LQKENI. V gave up 0 bases and J gave up 4 bases, with 13 bases separating them. The chain's CDR3 is CASSPPSRQLYEQYF. The CDR3 DNA follows: TGTGCCAGCTCACCACCGAGCCGTCAGCTATACGAGCAGTACTTC.

V usage is TRBV5-1 and J usage is TRBJ2-2; 7 positions agree with TRBD1. The V gene end was trimmed by 1 base and the J gene end by 6 bases; junction bases not matched to a gene: 3. Germline V gene sequence: CDR1 SGHRS, CDR2 YFSETQ. The CDR3 is 14 amino acids. CDR3 coding DNA: TGCGCCAGCAGCTTGAGGACAGGCCCCGGGGAGCTGTTTTTT. This translates into CASSLRTGPGELFF.

V gene TRBV29-1 combines with J gene TRBJ1-6; TRBD1 agrees at 7 bases. V shed 6 bases and J 9 bases; nucleotides not matched to a gene: 8. Germline V gene lookup returns CDR1 SQVTM and CDR2 ANQGSEA. This CDR3 contains 13 residues. The DNA of the CDR3 is TGCAGCGTCCGGGAGACAGGGACTTCACCCCTCCACTTT. This encodes CSVRETGTSPLHF. Supplemented by reference TRBV29-1 and TRBJ1-6, the full variable domain reads SAVISQKPSRDICQRGTSLTIQCQVDSQVTMMFWYRQQPGQSLTLIATANQGSEATYESGFVIDKFPISRPNLTFSTLTVSNMSPEDSSIYLCSVRETGTSPLHFGNGTRLTVT.

The rearrangement joins TRBV11-2 to TRBJ2-7; D possibly corresponds to TRBD2 (5 bases). Germline lookup yields CDR1 SGHAT and CDR2 FQNNGV. Trimming shortened V by 3 bases and J by 3 bases, and 9 bases separated the two germline ends. The CDR3 extends over 13 amino acids. The chain's CDR3 is CASSFSGSYEQYF. The CDR3 nucleotides read TGTGCCAGCAGCTTCTCGGGAAGCTACGAGCAGTACTTC.

This clone was counted between two and nine times. The rearrangement links TRBV5-4 to TRBJ2-5; D is unresolved. The end of the DNA is better explained by TRBJ2-7, so the J call may be wrong. Germline CDR1 is SGHNT and CDR2 is YYREEE (reference sequence). CDR3 length: 13 amino acids. The CDR3 reads CASSLQRTYEQYF. In DNA, the CDR3 is TGTGCCAGCAGCTTGCAGCGAACCTACGAGCAGTACTTC.

The rearrangement uses TRBV5-4 and TRBJ2-1; no firm D call. Trimming stripped 0 bases from V and 0 bases from J, with 19 bases between. Germline CDR1 SGHNT, CDR2 YYREEE (reference sequence). This CDR3 is 19 amino acids long. The CDR3 sequence is CASSLETHMVYLSYNEQFF. CDR3 DNA sequence: TGTGCCAGCAGCTTGGAGACCCACATGGTATACCTCTCCTACAATGAGCAGTTCTTC.

The chain is built from TRBV7-3 and TRBJ2-1; the D is unclear. Germline V gene data show CDR1 as SGHTA and CDR2 as FQGTGA. V gave up 5 bases and J gave up 9 bases, with 14 bases separating them. The CDR3 sequence is 13 residues long. CDR3 in amino acids: CASSERSPGEQFF. Written as DNA, the CDR3 is TGTGCCAGCAGCGAGCGATCCCCTGGTGAGCAGTTCTTC. Using reference TRBV7-3 and TRBJ2-1 for the parts outside the CDR3, the full variable domain is GAGVSQTPSNKVTEKGKYVELRCDPISGHTALYWYRQSLGQGPEFLIYFQGTGAADDSGLPNDRFFAVRPEGSVSTLKIQRTERGDSAVYLCASSERSPGEQFFGPGTRLTVL.